The 30 T cell receptor beta chains reported below all come from one sample, sequenced in a study of TIL therapy for anti-PD-1-resistant metastatic lung cancer. This was the immunoSEQ v3 assay. The data were produced by immunoSEQ multiplex PCR, yet TCRdb's version contains in-frame clones alone and is incomplete. There are about 26,000 clones in the sample; approximately 77% occur only once, and 6.5% to 8% lies in the top ten. Time point in this sample: pre-treatment sample, taken before nivolumab and TIL therapy. The tumor samples were excised metastases, mostly pleural nodules or supraclavicular lymph nodes. Sequences were derived from tumor tissue, sampled at baseline. The receptors were gathered from a person aged 30 to 80 with non-small cell lung cancer.

V usage is TRBV6-1 and J usage is TRBJ1-2; D call uncertain. V lost 0 bases to trimming and J lost 4 bases, with 18 bases between them. The CDR3 length is 17 residues. CDR1 and CDR2 (germline): MNHNS, SASEGT. CDR3 DNA: TGTGCCAGCAGTGAAGCGCTTACGCGGGAAGGGAGCTATGGCTACACCTTC. This gives the protein CASSEALTREGSYGYTF.

This chain links TRBV6-5 with TRBJ1-2; D is perhaps TRBD1 (6 bases). V was cut by 6 bases and J by 8 bases, with 19 bases left in between. Germline CDR1 MNHEY, CDR2 SVGAGI. This CDR3 has 14 amino acids. The CDR3 coding sequence is TGTGCCAGCAGGAACCCATGGGGCCAGGGGGGCTACACCTTC. Its protein product is CASRNPWGQGGYTF.

The V and J genes are TRBV13 and TRBJ2-3; 10 nucleotides align to TRBD2. The length of the CDR3 is 17 residues. The V and J ends lost 1 base and 5 bases, in that order; junction bases with no gene match: 9. Germline V gene sequence: CDR1 PRHDT, CDR2 FYEKMQ (reference sequence). CDR3 sequence: CASSLESAGGPGDTQYF. CDR3 DNA: TGTGCCAGCAGCTTAGAATCAGCGGGGGGGCCGGGAGATACGCAGTATTTT.

The chain recombines TRBV7-8 with TRBJ2-2; no firm D call. The CDR3 is made up of 13 amino acids. Trimming removed 6 bases at V and 1 base at J, with 6 bases between. Germline CDR1 and CDR2: SGHVS and FQNEAQ. The CDR3 region has the DNA TGTGCCAGCAGGGCAGGGAACACCGGGGAGCTGTTTTTT. Protein: CASRAGNTGELFF.

The chain uses TRBV4-2 and TRBJ1-2, with a possible D match to TRBD1 (5 bases). V was clipped by 0 bases and J by 10 bases, with 9 bases between them. The V gene's germline CDR1 is LGHNA and CDR2 YNFKEQ. The CDR3 is 12 amino acids. The CDR3 DNA reads as TGTGCCAGCAGCCAAGATTACAGGAACTACACCTTC. Translating gives CASSQDYRNYTF.

V gene TRBV19 combines with J gene TRBJ2-7; 8 positions agree with TRBD2. There are 15 residues in the CDR3. With 3 bases clipped from V and 3 bases from J, the junction kept 7 bases outside the gene matches. CDR1 and CDR2 (germline): LNHDA, SQIVND (reference sequence). The CDR3 DNA reads as TGTGCCAGTAGTATCCCGGGACTAGACCTCTACGAGCAGTACTTC. It codes for CASSIPGLDLYEQYF.

The V and J genes are TRBV6-4 and TRBJ1-4, with D uncertain. Per germline, CDR1 MRHNA and CDR2 SNTAGT. The CDR3 has 15 residues. With 6 bases removed from V and 3 bases from J, the gap between germline ends came to 14 bases. The CDR3, as DNA: TGTGCCAGCAGCCCCGTTCAATCGGCTAATGAAAAACTGTTTTTT. Protein: CASSPVQSANEKLFF.

The chain has TRBV4-3 and TRBJ1-4; possible D gene TRBD1, 5 bases. The germline CDR1 and CDR2 sequences are LGHNA and YSLEER. V was pared by 4 bases and J by 3 bases, with 9 bases between. The CDR3 covers 14 residues. The CDR3 region is CASSRTYSNEKLFF. For the CDR3, the DNA is TGCGCCAGCAGCCGGACATATTCTAATGAAAAACTGTTTTTT.

This chain links TRBV9 with TRBJ2-3; TRBD2 matches 9 bases. V was pared by 0 bases and J by 3 bases, with 11 bases of the junction left unmatched. The CDR3 has 18 amino acids. Germline V gene data show CDR1 as SGDLS and CDR2 as YYNGEE. The chain's CDR3 is CASSVARLAGSKTDTQYF. In nucleotides, the CDR3 is TGTGCCAGCAGCGTAGCTCGGCTAGCGGGGTCAAAGACAGATACGCAGTATTTT. The full variable domain, with the rest looked up from reference TRBV9 and TRBJ2-3, is DSGVTQTPKHLITATGQRVTLRCSPRSGDLSVYWYQQSLDQGLQFLIQYYNGEERAKGNILERFSAQQFPDLHSELNLSSLELGDSALYFCASSVARLAGSKTDTQYFGPGTRLTVL.

This clone was seen only once. This sequence joins TRBV7-2 and TRBJ1-3; D unresolved. The CDR3 runs to 16 residues. The germline V gene has CDR1 SGHTA and CDR2 FQGNSA. V lost 1 base to trimming and J lost 2 bases, with 12 bases between them. Here the CDR3 reads CASSLGPTATGNTIYF. The DNA for the CDR3 is TGTGCCAGCAGCTTAGGCCCCACAGCGACTGGAAACACCATATATTTT.

This chain uses TRBV2 with TRBJ1-4, with a possible D match to TRBD1 (5 bases). Germline V gene data show CDR1 as SNHLY and CDR2 as FYNNEI. CDR3 size: 15 residues. Trimming removed 3 bases at V and 5 bases at J, with 13 bases between. CDR3 region: CASSEGPGTNEKLFF. The CDR3 DNA is TGTGCCAGCAGTGAGGGGCCGGGAACAAATGAAAAACTGTTTTTT.

This chain links TRBV9 with TRBJ1-3; no reliable D call. Germline V gene lookup returns CDR1 SGDLS and CDR2 YYNGEE. CDR3 length: 15 amino acids. V was pared by 0 bases and J by 1 base, with 8 bases between. The CDR3 here is CASSVGGGSGNTIYF. The DNA for the CDR3 is TGTGCCAGCAGCGTAGGGGGAGGGTCTGGAAACACCATATATTTT.

The chain couples TRBV11-2 to TRBJ1-1; D not resolved. The CDR3 has 14 amino acids. Germline loops: CDR1 SGHAT, CDR2 FQNNGV. The V end was cut by 0 bases, the J end by 7 bases, with 12 bases between. CDR3 in DNA: TGTGCCAGCAGCTTAGATCTCGGACTCAATGAAGCTTTCTTT. Protein product: CASSLDLGLNEAFF.

The chain has TRBV30 and TRBJ2-7; D gene ambiguous. CDR1 and CDR2 (germline): GTSNPN, SVGIG (reference sequence). The CDR3 covers 13 residues. V was shortened by 3 bases and J by 3 bases, with 12 bases between the two germline ends. DNA of the CDR3: TGTGCCTGGAGCGGCTGGACCGACTACGAGCAGTACTTC. Translated, it gives CAWSGWTDYEQYF.

The rearrangement links TRBV30 to TRBJ1-1; 7 nucleotides line up with TRBD1. With 3 bases clipped from V and 11 bases from J, the junction kept 15 bases outside the gene matches. Per germline, CDR1 GTSNPN and CDR2 SVGIG (reference sequence). The CDR3 totals 14 residues. The CDR3 DNA follows: TGTGCCTGGAGAACCCAATACAGGGGCTCGGATGCTTTCTTT. It specifies CAWRTQYRGSDAFF.

The chain recombines TRBV7-2 with TRBJ1-1; no firm D call. V gave up 1 base and J gave up 5 bases, with 8 bases separating them. The CDR3 is 13 amino acids. Germline CDR1 SGHTA, CDR2 FQGNSA. The CDR3 region has the DNA TGTGCCAGCAGCTTAGTATTTGGGACTGAAGCTTTCTTT. It specifies CASSLVFGTEAFF.

The chain couples TRBV7-9 to TRBJ2-7, with D uncertain. V was clipped by 5 bases and J by 6 bases, with 23 bases between them. Germline V CDR1 and CDR2: SEHNR, FQNEAQ (reference sequence). The CDR3 runs to 16 residues. DNA of the CDR3: TGTGCCAGCAGCCCACGGTGGGCCAGGTCACCGAGCGAGCAGTACTTC. It translates to CASSPRWARSPSEQYF.

By frequency in the sample, this clone is medium-sized. This chain joins TRBV7-9 and TRBJ1-2; 8 bases line up with TRBD1. This CDR3 region has 13 residues. Germline assignment: CDR1 SEHNR and CDR2 FQNEAQ (reference sequence). The V gene end was trimmed by 5 bases and the J gene end by 14 bases; junction bases not matched to a gene: 13. The CDR3 nucleotides are TGTGCCAGCAGCCTCGACAGGGGCGGGGGTAGGACCTTC. Amino acids: CASSLDRGGGRTF.

V and J are TRBV13 and TRBJ1-6; no definite D call. Trimming stripped 2 bases from V and 7 bases from J, with 9 bases between. Germline CDR1 PRHDT, CDR2 FYEKMQ (reference sequence). This CDR3 region has 14 residues. The CDR3 loop reads CASSLRGINSPLHF. For the CDR3, the DNA is TGTGCCAGCAGCTTACGAGGGATCAATTCACCCCTCCACTTT.

The V and J genes are TRBV7-7 and TRBJ1-1; the D gene is possibly TRBD1 (5 bases). Trimming removed 6 bases from V and 0 bases from J, with 20 bases in between. Germline V CDR1 and CDR2: SSHAT, FNYEAQ (reference sequence). This CDR3 has 17 amino acids. The chain's CDR3 is CASSPLGGVRVNTEAFF. In nucleotides, the CDR3 is TGTGCCAGCAGTCCCCTGGGAGGGGTCCGCGTGAACACTGAAGCTTTCTTT.

The CDR3, as DNA: TGTGCCATCCCCACTAGTGCGGGGGTTCCGTCCGAGCAGTACTTC. The encoded protein is CAIPTSAGVPSEQYF. The chain has TRBV21-1 and TRBJ2-7; the table assigns TRBD2, which was not confirmed against the DNA. TRBV21-1 is marked as a pseudogene. The CDR3 runs 15 residues.

The chain links TRBV30 to TRBJ1-1; 8 positions match TRBD1. The V and J ends lost 1 base and 0 bases, in that order; junction bases with no gene match: 16. The CDR3 totals 19 residues. The V gene's germline CDR1 is GTSNPN and CDR2 SVGIG (reference sequence). The CDR3 region has the DNA TGTGCCTGGAGTGGTCCCAATCGACAGGGGTGCTTGATGAACACTGAAGCTTTCTTT. It is translated as CAWSGPNRQGCLMNTEAFF.

V is TRBV18 and J is TRBJ2-3, with a tentative D call TRBD1 (6 bases). V lost 0 bases to trimming and J lost 3 bases, with 10 bases between them. This CDR3 contains 15 residues. The germline CDR1 and CDR2 sequences are KGHSH and LQKENI. The CDR3 DNA reads TGTGCCAGCTCACCACCATACAGGGCGACAGATACGCAGTATTTT. Encoded protein: CASSPPYRATDTQYF.

The chain combines TRBV19 with TRBJ1-5, with D perhaps matching TRBD1 (6 bases). From germline, CDR1 is LNHDA and CDR2 SQIVND (reference sequence). CDR3 size: 16 residues. The V end was cut by 1 base, the J end by 6 bases, with 16 bases between. DNA for the CDR3: TGTGCCAGTAGTATAGGGGCGGGGGGCCTCGGTCAGCCCCAGCATTTT. Protein product: CASSIGAGGLGQPQHF.

The chain employs TRBV6-1 and TRBJ1-2; tentatively, D is TRBD1 (5 bases). The germline V gene encodes CDR1 MNHNS and CDR2 SASEGT. CDR3 length: 12 amino acids. The V end lost 4 bases, the J end lost 8 bases, and 11 bases lay between the germline ends. DNA for the CDR3: TGTGCCAGCAGTGCCGACAGTTGGGGCTACACCTTC. It yields the protein CASSADSWGYTF.

V gene TRBV7-2 combines with J gene TRBJ2-6; D could derive from TRBD1 or TRBD2 (5 bases each). V gave up 3 bases and J gave up 4 bases, with 10 bases separating them. There are 15 residues in the CDR3. Germline loops: CDR1 SGHTA, CDR2 FQGNSA. The CDR3 region is CASSFGTSGANVLTF. The CDR3 DNA follows: TGTGCCAGCAGCTTCGGGACCTCAGGGGCCAACGTCCTGACTTTC.

V and J are TRBV7-6 and TRBJ1-2; D gene unclear. The CDR3 contains 12 residues. Trimming took off 3 bases at V and 2 bases at J, with 4 bases between the two ends. Germline V CDR1 and CDR2: SGHVS, FNYEAQ. CDR3 loop: CASSFSNYGYTF. For the CDR3, the DNA is TGTGCCAGCAGCTTTTCCAACTATGGCTACACCTTC.

The chain couples TRBV14 to TRBJ2-2; D possibly corresponds to TRBD1 (5 bases). Germline V gives CDR1 SGHDN, CDR2 FVKESK. Deletions cut 4 bases from V and 0 bases from J, with 12 bases between. This CDR3 region has 16 residues. CDR3 sequence: CASSRRVGANTGELFF. The CDR3 DNA follows: TGTGCCAGCAGCCGCAGGGTAGGGGCGAACACCGGGGAGCTGTTTTTT.

This chain uses TRBV7-3 with TRBJ2-3, with unresolved D. Germline-derived CDR1 and CDR2 are SGHTA and FQGTGA. Trimming stripped 4 bases from V and 2 bases from J, with 13 bases between. The CDR3 is made up of 15 amino acids. The DNA of the CDR3 is TGTGCCAGCAGCTACGGACGGGCGTTCACAGATACGCAGTATTTT. Protein: CASSYGRAFTDTQYF.

The gene calls are TRBV4-1 and TRBJ2-5; maybe TRBD1 (6 bases). CDR3 length equals 16 residues. V dropped 3 bases and J dropped 5 bases, with 19 bases sitting between them. Germline CDR1 is MGHRA and CDR2 is YSYEKL. The CDR3 reads CASSHPWPHREETQYF. CDR3 sequence (DNA): TGCGCCAGCAGCCATCCCTGGCCCCACAGGGAGGAGACCCAGTACTTC.